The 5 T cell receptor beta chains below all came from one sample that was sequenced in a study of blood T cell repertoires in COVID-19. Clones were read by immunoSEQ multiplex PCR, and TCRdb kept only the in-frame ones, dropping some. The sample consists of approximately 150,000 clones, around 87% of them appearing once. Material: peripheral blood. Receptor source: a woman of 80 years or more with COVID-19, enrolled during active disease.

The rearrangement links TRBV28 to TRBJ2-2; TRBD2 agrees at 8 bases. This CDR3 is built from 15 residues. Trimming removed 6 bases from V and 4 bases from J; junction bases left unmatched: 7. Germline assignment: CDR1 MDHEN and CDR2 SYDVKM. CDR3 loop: CASRRRTSFTGELFF. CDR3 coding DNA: TGTGCCAGCAGACGTAGGACTAGCTTCACCGGGGAGCTGTTTTTT.

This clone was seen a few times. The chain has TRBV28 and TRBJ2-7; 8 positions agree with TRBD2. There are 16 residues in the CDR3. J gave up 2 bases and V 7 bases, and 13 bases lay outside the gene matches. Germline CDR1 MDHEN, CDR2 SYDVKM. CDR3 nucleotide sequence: TGTGCCAGCACCCGGCTTCTGGGACTAGTAACCTACGAGCAGTACTTC. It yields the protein CASTRLLGLVTYEQYF. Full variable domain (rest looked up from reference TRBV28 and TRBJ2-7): DVKVTQSSRYLVKRTGEKVFLECVQDMDHENMFWYRQDPGLGLRLIYFSYDVKMKEKGDIPEGYSVSREKKERFSLILESASTNQTSMYLCASTRLLGLVTYEQYFGPGTRLTVT.

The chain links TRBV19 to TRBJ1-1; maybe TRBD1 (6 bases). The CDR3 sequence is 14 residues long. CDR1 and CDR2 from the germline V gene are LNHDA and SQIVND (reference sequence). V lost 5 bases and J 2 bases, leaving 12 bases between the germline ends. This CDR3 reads CASSPRGANTEAFF. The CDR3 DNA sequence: TGTGCCAGTAGTCCCCGGGGGGCAAACACTGAAGCTTTCTTT.

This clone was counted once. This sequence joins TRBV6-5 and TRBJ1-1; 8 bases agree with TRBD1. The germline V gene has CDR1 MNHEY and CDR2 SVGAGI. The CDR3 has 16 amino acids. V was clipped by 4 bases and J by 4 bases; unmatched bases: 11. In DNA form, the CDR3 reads TGTGCCAGCAGTTCGGTTATAACAGGGGGAGTCACTGAAGCTTTCTTT. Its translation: CASSSVITGGVTEAFF.

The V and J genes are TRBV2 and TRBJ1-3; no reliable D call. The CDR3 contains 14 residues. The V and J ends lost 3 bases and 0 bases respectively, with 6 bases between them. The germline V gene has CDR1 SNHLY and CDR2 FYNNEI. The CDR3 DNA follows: TGTGCCAGCAGTGACCCATCCTCTGGAAACACCATATATTTT. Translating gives CASSDPSSGNTIYF.